This record covers a single TCR beta chain. The antigen is not known. Losses at the gene ends were 0 bases for V and 9 bases for J; bases not matched to a gene: 17. Germline V gene lookup returns CDR1 SGHTS and CDR2 YDEGEE. The CDR3 totals 18 residues. This sample was taken from a study of cytomegalovirus exposure and HLA in healthy donors. Study-wide findings and caveats: DRB1 had the most TCR associations and HLA-C the fewest, a later analysis found, with rates varying by HLA locus.

Amplification used 60 Vbeta primers and 13 Jbeta primers. Profiled with immunoSEQ multiplex PCR; TCRdb holds only in-frame clones, not every one. This table lists fewer than 100,000 clones. The genes are TRBV5-8 and TRBJ1-5, with 8 nucleotides matching TRBD1. The receptor comes from a man in his fifties or sixties in good health and CMV-seronegative. Sequenced: PBMCs. In DNA, the CDR3 is TGTGCCAGCAGCTTGGGGGGTATGTCAGGGGGCGATTGGGCGCCCCAGCATTTT. It codes for CASSLGGMSGGDWAPQHF.